This T cell receptor (beta chain) was captured in a study of T cell responses to AZD1222 COVID-19 vaccine. About this clone itself: Antigen: not known.

Data came from immunoSEQ multiplex PCR; TCRdb stores just in-frame clones and leaves some out. The table shows around 69,000 clones, with 70% to 90% occurring only once. Trimming removed 4 bases from V and 2 bases from J, with 8 bases in between. The CDR3 length is 13 residues. CDR1 and CDR2 (germline): KGHSH, LQKENI. Points from the study as a whole: Spike-specific TCR breadth and depth were elevated following two AZD1222 doses. In all cases, repertoires were sampled only after the peak T cell response. Reportedly, nearly half the spike-specific TCRs target unmutated variant regions.

Source: peripheral blood, taken on day 0 of AZD1222 vaccination. The clonotype was recovered from an adult in good health. The V and J genes are TRBV18 and TRBJ1-1; D uncertain. The CDR3 sequence: CASSQPRNTEAFF. The CDR3 nucleotides are TGTGCCAGCTCACAACCAAGAAACACTGAAGCTTTCTTT.